Listed below are T cell receptor beta chains from one sample, sequenced in a study of OX40 agonist ivuxolimab in advanced cancers. TCRdb's table, derived via immunoSEQ multiplex PCR, lists solely in-frame clones and lacks some. The top ten hold about 8.6% of the sample, which has about 75,000 clones, roughly 86% seen once. Specimen: CD4+ or CD8+ T cells sorted from blood, collected in a trial of the OX40 agonist ivuxolimab. The receptors shown here come from an adult with an advanced solid tumor such as melanoma, head and neck, liver or kidney cancer. Each CDR3 is given with its conserved first and last residue. The order of the fields is D gene, clone size, V gene, J gene, CDR3 protein, CDR3 DNA. A D gene is named only where the DNA matches it firmly. Rows give clone size only sometimes, using once, few, many, or a class for an expanded clone.

-	few	TRBV5-1	TRBJ2-5	CASSFSDSLYQETQYF	TGCGCCAGCAGCTTTTCGGACAGCCTATACCAAGAGACCCAGTACTTC
-	-	TRBV6-1	TRBJ2-1	CASSEVLEQFF	TGTGCCAGCAGTGAGGTACTTGAGCAGTTCTTC
-	-	TRBV7-2	TRBJ2-1	CASSFWQGGRLGEQFF	TGTGCCAGCAGCTTTTGGCAAGGGGGGAGGTTGGGCGAGCAGTTCTTC
-	-	TRBV11-2	TRBJ2-2	CASRRPMGEGGELFF	TGTGCCAGCCGCCGCCCAATGGGAGAGGGCGGGGAGCTGTTTTTT
-	-	TRBV4-3	TRBJ2-2	CASSKGDVTGELFF	TGCGCCAGCAGCAAAGGGGATGTTACCGGGGAGCTGTTTTTT
-	-	TRBV7-8	TRBJ1-1	CASSSDGADTEAFF	TGTGCCAGCAGCTCGGACGGGGCCGACACTGAAGCTTTCTTT
TRBD1	-	TRBV9	TRBJ1-1	CASNGPGQGNTEAFF	TGTGCCAGCAACGGCCCGGGACAGGGGAACACTGAAGCTTTCTTT
TRBD2	once	TRBV11-2	TRBJ2-1	CASSRFSGSGNEQFF	TGTGCCAGCAGCCGATTTAGCGGGAGCGGAAATGAGCAGTTCTTC
TRBD1	-	TRBV29-1	TRBJ2-7	CSGRQGVGYEQYF	TGCAGCGGACGACAGGGAGTCGGCTACGAGCAGTACTTC
-	-	TRBV4-1	TRBJ1-2	CASSQDADIGIYGYTF	TGCGCCAGCAGCCAAGACGCCGACATTGGTATCTATGGCTACACCTTC
TRBD1	-	TRBV30	TRBJ1-2	CAWKGAGLNYGYTF	TGTGCCTGGAAGGGGGCAGGGCTGAACTATGGCTACACCTTC
-	-	TRBV9	TRBJ2-5	CASSVEAESQETQYF	TGTGCCAGCAGCGTAGAAGCAGAATCCCAAGAGACCCAGTACTTC
-	-	TRBV19	TRBJ2-1	CASRPPQIRISGEQFF	TGTGCCAGTAGGCCCCCCCAGATTCGGATTAGCGGTGAGCAGTTCTTC
-	-	TRBV21-1	TRBJ2-7	CASSSLAGDLEQYF	TGTGCCAGCAGCAGCTTAGCGGGAGACCTCGAGCAGTACTTC
TRBD1	-	TRBV5-1	TRBJ2-5	CASSAGDRGNRETQYF	TGCGCCAGCAGCGCCGGGGACAGGGGTAATCGGGAGACCCAGTACTTC
TRBD2	-	TRBV5-4	TRBJ2-1	CASSREGYNEQFF	TGTGCCAGCAGCCGGGAGGGCTACAATGAGCAGTTCTTC
TRBD2	-	TRBV11-2	TRBJ2-3	CASSYRELAGGPNTQYF	TGTGCCAGCAGCTATAGGGAACTAGCGGGAGGGCCGAATACGCAGTATTTT
-	-	TRBV5-1	TRBJ2-1	CASSLEAVAYNEQFF	TGCGCCAGCAGCTTAGAGGCCGTCGCCTACAATGAGCAGTTCTTC
TRBD1	few	TRBV7-7	TRBJ2-3	CASSLTGTDTQYF	TGTGCCAGCAGCTTGACAGGGACAGATACGCAGTATTTT
TRBD1	once	TRBV9	TRBJ1-2	CASSAGTGKLGYTF	TGTGCCAGCAGCGCTGGGACAGGGAAGTTAGGCTACACCTTC
-	-	TRBV14	TRBJ1-2	CASSSRTSWGYTF	TGTGCCAGCAGCTCCCGGACCTCATGGGGCTACACCTTC
-	few	TRBV4-3	TRBJ2-1	CASSQDRAYGEQFF	TGCGCCAGCAGCCAAGACAGAGCCTACGGTGAGCAGTTCTTC
-	-	TRBV18	TRBJ2-4	CASSPPESRDIQYF	TGTGCCAGCTCACCTCCGGAGAGCAGGGACATTCAGTACTTC
TRBD1	-	TRBV9	TRBJ1-2	CASSVFRQGDYTF	TGTGCCAGCAGCGTATTTCGACAGGGGGACTACACCTTC
-	-	TRBV6-4	TRBJ2-1	CASSADHSYNEQFF	TGTGCCAGCAGTGCGGACCATTCCTACAATGAGCAGTTCTTC
TRBD1	-	TRBV9	TRBJ2-6	CASSVVAGGKGSGANVLTF	TGTGCCAGCAGCGTAGTGGCAGGGGGCAAGGGCTCTGGGGCCAACGTCCTGACTTTC
-	-	TRBV10-3	TRBJ1-2	CAISDEGSSYGYTF	TGTGCCATCAGTGATGAGGGGAGCTCCTATGGCTACACCTTC
-	-	TRBV6-1	TRBJ2-1	CASSAARRGRNNEQFF	TGTGCCAGCAGTGCCGCCCGGCGGGGGCGAAACAATGAGCAGTTCTTC